These 8 T cell receptor beta chains came from one sample sequenced in a study of T cell responses to AZD1222 COVID-19 vaccine. Method: immunoSEQ multiplex PCR; TCRdb's copy keeps in-frame clones and lacks some. The sample contains around 130,000 clones, roughly 92% of which appear only once. This material consisted of peripheral blood, taken 28 days after the second AZD1222 dose. All receptors come from an adult who received the AZD1222 COVID-19 vaccine.

The rearrangement links TRBV7-2 to TRBJ1-4; D unresolved. Germline values: CDR1 SGHTA, CDR2 FQGNSA. Trimming stripped 5 bases from V and 3 bases from J, with 16 bases between. The CDR3 is 16 residues long. The CDR3 DNA reads TGTGCCAGCAGCACATCCTTGGCGGGTGCTAATGAAAAACTGTTTTTT. This codes for CASSTSLAGANEKLFF.

The rearrangement joins TRBV5-1 to TRBJ1-5; D not resolved. Trimming left V 2 bases short and J 2 bases short, with 5 bases between. The CDR3 sequence is 13 residues long. The V gene's germline CDR1 is SGHRS and CDR2 YFSETQ. The CDR3 sequence: CASSFGRNQPQHF. Written as DNA, the CDR3 is TGCGCCAGCAGCTTTGGCCGCAATCAGCCCCAGCATTTT.

V usage is TRBV7-8 and J usage is TRBJ2-1, with D unclear. The CDR3 length is 14 residues. V was pared by 5 bases and J by 9 bases, with 17 bases between. Germline CDR1 is SGHVS and CDR2 is FQNEAQ. CDR3 in amino acids: CASSPAISFGEQFF. The CDR3 DNA follows: TGTGCCAGCAGCCCTGCTATTAGCTTTGGTGAGCAGTTCTTC.

V is TRBV23-1 and J is TRBJ1-4; D possibly corresponds to TRBD1 (6 bases). TRBV23-1 counts as an open reading frame of uncertain function. Trimming cost V 4 bases and J 14 bases, with 23 bases left between them. This CDR3 is 15 amino acids long. The CDR3, as DNA: TGCGCCAGCAGTCCCCATGGTAGGGGGGTTGGTCTGCTGTTTTTT. This encodes CASSPHGRGVGLLFF.

This clone was seen once. The chain carries TRBV6-5 and TRBJ1-2; 7 bases are shared with TRBD1. The CDR3 length is 15 residues. The J segment lost 2 bases and the V segment lost 4 bases, leaving 7 bases of the junction unmatched. Germline V gives CDR1 MNHEY, CDR2 SVGAGI. The CDR3 loop reads CASSSTGLVNYGYTF. CDR3 sequence (DNA): TGTGCCAGCAGTTCGACAGGGTTAGTCAACTATGGCTACACCTTC.

The chain is built from TRBV9 and TRBJ2-7; TRBD2 might be the D (5 bases). CDR1 and CDR2 from the germline V gene are SGDLS and YYNGEE. Trimming removed 0 bases from V and 4 bases from J, with 8 bases in between. The CDR3 has 13 amino acids. The CDR3 DNA reads as TGTGCCAGCAGCGTAGCGGGAACTTACGAGCAGTACTTC. Residues: CASSVAGTYEQYF.

The genes are TRBV11-1 and TRBJ1-1; D perhaps matches TRBD1 (6 bases). V was cut by 5 bases and J by 3 bases, with 13 bases left in between. The CDR3 is 14 amino acids. Germline values: CDR1 SGHAT, CDR2 FQDESV (reference sequence). DNA of the CDR3: TGTGCCAGCAGCCGGGGCCGGGGGCACACTGAAGCTTTCTTT. It is translated as CASSRGRGHTEAFF.

The chain recombines TRBV6-5 with TRBJ2-3; TRBD1 matches 8 bases. Germline V CDR1 and CDR2: MNHEY, SVGAGI. The CDR3 has 15 residues. V trimming: 6 bases; J trimming: 4 bases; junction bases outside the gene matches: 9. The CDR3: CASRLGQGAADTQYF. The CDR3 bases are TGTGCCAGCAGACTAGGGCAGGGGGCCGCAGATACGCAGTATTTT.